The 27 T cell receptor beta chains reported below all come from one sample, sequenced in a study of CD8+CD57+ T cells in acquired aplastic anemia. Patients chosen for sequencing had CD8+CD57+ cells that had expanded, as shown by flow cytometry. The template used for profiling TCR beta VDJ and CDR3 was genomic DNA. From the reads, TCRdb called clonotypes with MiXCR, one entry per CDR3 protein. The table includes fewer than 250,000 distinct CDR3 sequences, around half detected once. Sequences were obtained from sorted CD4+, CD8+, or CD8+CD57+ T cells (not recorded which) from PBMCs. Every receptor here comes from a human donor with aplastic anemia.

This clonotype is a singleton in its sample. This chain connects TRBV15 to TRBJ2-1; D remains ambiguous. Germline V gene data show CDR1 as LNHNV and CDR2 as YYDKDF (reference sequence). Trimming took 0 bases from V and 2 from J, leaving 11 bases between them. The CDR3 covers 16 residues. Written as DNA, the CDR3 is TGTGCCACCAGCAGAGAAGGTACGGGCACCTACAATGAGCAGTTCTTC. This translates into CATSREGTGTYNEQFF.

This clonotype was seen a handful of times. The rearrangement links TRBV10-3 to TRBJ2-3, with TRBD1 as a possible D gene (5 bases). The germline V and J ends were trimmed by 11 bases and 4 bases, with 16 bases remaining between them. Per germline, CDR1 ENHRY and CDR2 SYGVKD. CDR3 size: 13 residues. CDR3 loop: CADSDVSADTQYF. The CDR3 DNA reads as TGTGCCGACAGTGATGTTTCGGCAGATACGCAGTATTTT.

This chain uses TRBV6-1 with TRBJ1-6; D uncertain. Germline CDR1 MNHNS, CDR2 SASEGT. Trimming shortened V by 5 bases and J by 8 bases, and 16 bases separated the two germline ends. This CDR3 is 15 amino acids long. CDR3 sequence reads: CASSPLGRSDSPLHF. CDR3 nucleotides: TGTGCCAGCAGTCCCTTAGGACGGTCCGATTCACCCCTCCACTTT.

In its sample, this clonotype was seen many times. The rearrangement joins TRBV7-9 to TRBJ1-2, with D unresolved. Trimming removed 2 bases at V and 8 bases at J, with 21 bases between. The germline gives CDR1 SEHNR, CDR2 FQNEAQ (reference sequence). CDR3 length: 16 residues. CDR3 coding DNA: TGTGCCAGCAGCTTATTGAGCAGGTCATCCGTAAGGGGCTACACCTTC. Protein: CASSLLSRSSVRGYTF.

The gene calls are TRBV7-9 and TRBJ2-7; D unresolved. This CDR3 contains 11 residues. V lost 1 base and J lost 5, with 3 bases in between. Germline V gene sequence: CDR1 SEHNR, CDR2 FQNEAQ (reference sequence). The CDR3 region is CASSLEHEQYF. CDR3 sequence (DNA): TGTGCCAGCAGCTTAGAACACGAGCAGTACTTC. The full variable domain, its missing parts supplied by reference TRBV7-9 and TRBJ2-7, is DTGVSQNPRHKITKRGQNVTFRCDPISEHNRLYWYRQTLGQGPEFLTYFQNEAQLEKSRLLSDRFSAERPKGSFSTLEIQRTEQGDSAMYLCASSLEHEQYFGPGTRLTVT.

This clonotype showed up many times. This chain uses TRBV15 with TRBJ1-2; D ambiguous. CDR1 is LNHNV, CDR2 YYDKDF, per germline (reference sequence). V was clipped by 0 bases and J by 8 bases, with 16 bases between them. The CDR3 extends over 15 amino acids. As DNA, the CDR3 is TGTGCCACCAGCAGAGATTCAGGAGACTCCGAAGGCTACACCTTC. Its translation is CATSRDSGDSEGYTF.

This clonotype was counted once. The chain carries TRBV7-6 and TRBJ2-5; weak D call: TRBD2 (7 bases). Per the germline V gene, CDR1 is SGHVS and CDR2 is FNYEAQ. Trimming took off 5 bases at V and 5 bases at J, with 21 bases between the two ends. The CDR3 contains 16 residues. In nucleotides, the CDR3 is TGTGCCAGCAGCGTCGGGGGGTGGGGACACAATGAGACCCAGTACTTC. It encodes CASSVGGWGHNETQYF.

The CDR3 region is CAISEPRQGAGNTIYF. The DNA of the CDR3 is TGTGCCATCAGTGAGCCCCGACAGGGAGCCGGGAACACCATATATTTT. V gene TRBV10-3 combines with J gene TRBJ1-3; 7 nucleotides align to TRBD1. With 2 bases clipped from V and 7 bases from J, the junction kept 11 bases outside the gene matches. The CDR3 runs to 16 residues. The germline gives CDR1 ENHRY, CDR2 SYGVKD.

Comment on this clonotype: The junction shows a germline mismatch at one end, possibly a read error. This chain joins TRBV4-1 and TRBJ2-7; unclear D gene. Germline V gene lookup returns CDR1 MGHRA and CDR2 YSYEKL. This CDR3 contains 14 residues. CDR3: CASSQETRSYERYF. CDR3 DNA sequence: TGCGCCAGCAGCCAAGAGACAAGGAGCTACGAGCGGTACTTC.

The chain uses TRBV30 and TRBJ1-5; maybe TRBD1 (5 bases). The CDR3 sequence is 16 residues long. Per germline, CDR1 GTSNPN and CDR2 SVGIG (reference sequence). Trimming cost V 2 bases and J 5 bases, with 19 bases left between them. CDR3 DNA sequence: TGTGCCTGGAGTCCAGGCCAGGGAAAGGTTCATCAGCCCCAGCATTTT. It specifies CAWSPGQGKVHQPQHF.

The chain combines TRBV27 with TRBJ1-1; possible D gene TRBD1, 5 bases. The CDR3 is 15 residues long. V gave up 0 bases and J gave up 4 bases, with 12 bases separating them. CDR1 and CDR2 from the germline V gene are MNHEY and SMNVEV (reference sequence). The CDR3 DNA reads TGTGCCAGCAGTTTATCATGGGGGGACGGCACTGAAGCTTTCTTT. Its translation: CASSLSWGDGTEAFF.

Comment on this clonotype: A junction end diverges from the germline sequence, so it may reflect a read error. The chain couples TRBV24-1 to TRBJ1-2, with 7 bases identical to TRBD1. This CDR3 region has 14 residues. CDR1 KGHDR and CDR2 SFDVKD come from the germline V gene. CDR3 in amino acids: CATSSMGQNYGYTF. The CDR3 DNA sequence: TGCGCCACCAGTTCCATGGGACAGAACTATGGCTACACCTTC.

This clonotype was seen only once. The V call is TRBV25-1, the J call TRBJ1-1; D is ambiguous. The CDR3 is 15 amino acids. From germline, CDR1 is MGHDK and CDR2 SYGVNS. The V end lost 5 bases, the J end lost 0 bases, and 13 bases lay between the germline ends. In DNA, the CDR3 is TGTGCCAGCAGTCCTCCCGGGGTGGTGAACACTGAAGCTTTCTTT. Amino acid sequence: CASSPPGVVNTEAFF.

The CDR3 DNA reads TGTGCCACCACCCGGGTTGGGGGATTATCCTACAATGAGCAGTTCTTC. Encoded protein: CATTRVGGLSYNEQFF. The chain uses TRBV24-1 and TRBJ2-1; either TRBD1 or TRBD2 may fit D (5 bases each). V gave up 8 bases and J gave up 1 base, with 17 bases separating them. CDR1 and CDR2 (germline): KGHDR, SFDVKD. The CDR3 is 16 amino acids.

About this clonotype: A much larger clone lies one base from this, so it may be a read error. The rearrangement joins TRBV7-9 to TRBJ1-4; possibly TRBD1 for D (6 bases). The CDR3 has 15 residues. Per germline, CDR1 SEHNR and CDR2 FQNEAQ (reference sequence). The CDR3 bases are TGTGCCAGCAGTTATAGCAGAGGGGGGTTCGAAAGACTGTTTTTT. Translating it yields CASSYSRGGFERLFF.

For the CDR3, the DNA is TGCGCCAGCAGCCAACCGGGACACCTCTATGGCTACACCTTC. This encodes CASSQPGHLYGYTF. This sequence joins TRBV5-1 and TRBJ1-2; D is perhaps TRBD1 (6 bases). In germline, CDR1 is SGHRS, CDR2 YFSETQ. The CDR3 length is 14 residues. The V and J ends lost 4 bases and 4 bases respectively, with 14 bases between them.

For this clonotype: A much larger clone lies one base from this, so it may be a read error. This chain connects TRBV12-3 or TRBV12-4 to TRBJ2-1; TRBD2 matches at 8 bases. The CDR3 is 16 residues long. Losses at the gene ends were 5 bases for V and 4 bases for J; bases not matched to a gene: 10. The CDR3 coding sequence is TGTGCCAGCAGTCCTACGGGACTAGGGGGGTACAATGAGCAGTTCTTC. This sequence encodes CASSPTGLGGYNEQFF.

The chain uses TRBV20-1 and TRBJ1-2; D call uncertain. V lost 3 bases to trimming and J lost 7 bases, with 15 bases between them. The CDR3 is 13 residues long. The germline CDR1 and CDR2 sequences are DFQATT and SNEGSKA (reference sequence). The CDR3 sequence is CSASPMREGGYTF. The CDR3, as DNA: TGCAGTGCTAGCCCTATGCGGGAGGGTGGCTACACCTTC.

This clonotype turned up a few times. The rearrangement joins TRBV28 to TRBJ2-7; D gene ambiguous. CDR3 length: 16 amino acids. Per the germline V gene, CDR1 is MDHEN and CDR2 is SYDVKM. V shed 5 bases and J shed 3 bases, with 20 bases lying between them. CDR3 nucleotide sequence: TGTGCCAGCAGTCCCCCACCGCCGGGTCTTCTCTACGAGCAGTACTTC. Its translation: CASSPPPPGLLYEQYF.

This clonotype was seen repeatedly, ten times or more. The chain joins TRBV7-9 to TRBJ2-1, with 13 nucleotides matching TRBD2. The germline CDR1 and CDR2 sequences are SEHNR and FQNEAQ (reference sequence). This CDR3 comprises 17 residues. The junction had 5 bases not matched to a gene; V was cut back by 1 base and J by 5 bases. CDR3 loop: CASSLGTSGGPHNEQFF. The DNA for the CDR3 is TGTGCCAGCAGCTTAGGGACTAGCGGGGGCCCTCACAATGAGCAGTTCTTC.

The chain has TRBV5-6 and TRBJ1-5, with D unresolved. Germline loops: CDR1 SGHDT, CDR2 YYEEEE. Trimming removed 4 bases at V and 14 bases at J, with 13 bases between. The CDR3 loop spans 11 amino acids. The chain's CDR3 is CASSPNQREHF. DNA of the CDR3: TGTGCCAGCAGCCCAAATCAGCGCGAGCATTTT.

This clonotype was observed at least ten times. This rearrangement joins TRBV7-9 to TRBJ2-3; TRBD2 matches 12 bases. Germline CDR1 SEHNR, CDR2 FQNEAQ (reference sequence). The CDR3 runs 17 residues. After removal of 6 bases from V and 0 bases from J, the junction contained 7 bases not matched to a gene. The chain's CDR3 is CASRRTSGASSTDTQYF. In DNA, the CDR3 is TGTGCCAGCAGAAGGACTAGCGGGGCGTCTAGCACAGATACGCAGTATTTT.

This clonotype was observed a single time. The chain is built from TRBV19 and TRBJ1-2; no clear D. V lost 4 bases to trimming and J lost 8 bases, with 23 bases between them. The CDR3 is 16 amino acids. CDR1 and CDR2 from the germline V gene are LNHDA and SQIVND (reference sequence). The CDR3 sequence is CASSTIESGRLGGYTF. CDR3 bases: TGTGCCAGTAGTACCATCGAAAGTGGCAGGTTGGGCGGCTACACCTTC.

Only a few counts were recorded for this clonotype. The gene calls are TRBV24-1 and TRBJ2-7; 10 nucleotides match TRBD1. The germline V gene encodes CDR1 KGHDR and CDR2 SFDVKD. The CDR3 is made up of 14 amino acids. Unmatched junction bases numbered 6, after V lost 6 bases and J lost 5 bases. The CDR3 here is CATSRDRGSNEQYF. The CDR3 bases are TGTGCCACCAGTAGGGACAGGGGTTCCAACGAGCAGTACTTC.

This chain connects TRBV20-1 to TRBJ2-1, with 7 nucleotides matching TRBD2. The ends lost 7 bases at V and 8 bases at J; junction bases unmatched: 11. There are 13 residues in the CDR3. Germline CDR1 is DFQATT and CDR2 is SNEGSKA (reference sequence). CDR3 nucleotide sequence: TGCAGTGTTAGGACCGGGACTACCTATGAGCAGTTCTTC. It codes for CSVRTGTTYEQFF.

This clonotype was counted ten times or more. The chain has TRBV13 and TRBJ2-7; D is ambiguous. Trimming left V 3 bases short and J 6 bases short, with 6 bases between. Germline V lookup: CDR1 PRHDT, CDR2 FYEKMQ (reference sequence). The CDR3 is 11 residues long. The CDR3 loop is CASSLGSEQYF. CDR3 sequence (DNA): TGTGCCAGCAGCTTGGGGTCCGAGCAGTACTTC.

The chain combines TRBV20-1 with TRBJ1-6; unclear D gene. Germline CDR1 and CDR2: DFQATT and SNEGSKA (reference sequence). The CDR3 loop spans 18 amino acids. With 0 bases removed from V and 6 bases from J, the gap between germline ends came to 21 bases. The CDR3: CSAREPRVASRSNSPLHF. The CDR3 coding sequence is TGCAGTGCTAGAGAACCGCGGGTGGCTAGCCGGAGTAATTCACCCCTCCACTTT.